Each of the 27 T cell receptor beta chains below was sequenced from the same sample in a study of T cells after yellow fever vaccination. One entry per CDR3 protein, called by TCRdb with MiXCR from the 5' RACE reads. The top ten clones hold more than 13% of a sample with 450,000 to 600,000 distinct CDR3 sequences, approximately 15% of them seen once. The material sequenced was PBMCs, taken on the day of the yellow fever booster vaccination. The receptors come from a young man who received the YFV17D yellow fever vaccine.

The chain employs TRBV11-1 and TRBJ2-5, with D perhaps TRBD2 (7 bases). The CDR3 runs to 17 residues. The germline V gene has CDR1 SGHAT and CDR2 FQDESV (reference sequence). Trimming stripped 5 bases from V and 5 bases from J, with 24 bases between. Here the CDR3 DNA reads TGTGCCAGCAGCCTCGGCGGGGGCGCGGGTTCGTTCGAGACCCAGTACTTC. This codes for CASSLGGGAGSFETQYF.

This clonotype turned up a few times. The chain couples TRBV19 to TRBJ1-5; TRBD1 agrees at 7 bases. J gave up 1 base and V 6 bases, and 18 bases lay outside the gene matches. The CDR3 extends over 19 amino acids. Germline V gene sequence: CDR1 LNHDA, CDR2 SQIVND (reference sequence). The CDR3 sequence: CASRMGTATKPRSNQPQHF. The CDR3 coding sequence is TGTGCCAGTAGGATGGGGACAGCTACTAAGCCCCGCAGCAATCAGCCCCAGCATTTT.

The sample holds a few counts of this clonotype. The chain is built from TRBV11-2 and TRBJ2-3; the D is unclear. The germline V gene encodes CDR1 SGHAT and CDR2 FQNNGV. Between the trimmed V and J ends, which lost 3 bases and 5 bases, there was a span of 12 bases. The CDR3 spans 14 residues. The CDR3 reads CASSLPLFVDTQYF. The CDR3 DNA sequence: TGTGCCAGCAGCTTGCCTCTTTTCGTAGATACGCAGTATTTT.

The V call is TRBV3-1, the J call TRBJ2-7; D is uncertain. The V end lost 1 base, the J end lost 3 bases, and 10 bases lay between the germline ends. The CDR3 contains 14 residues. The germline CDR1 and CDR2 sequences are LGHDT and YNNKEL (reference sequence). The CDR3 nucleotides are TGTGCCAGCAGCCAAGGAACCCCACACTACGAGCAGTACTTC. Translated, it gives CASSQGTPHYEQYF.

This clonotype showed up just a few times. As DNA, the CDR3 is TGCGCCAGCAGCTTGGCAGGGGGCCCTGGCTACACCTTC. Amino acid sequence: CASSLAGGPGYTF. The V call is TRBV5-1, the J call TRBJ1-2; 8 nucleotides line up with TRBD1. CDR1 and CDR2 from the germline V gene are SGHRS and YFSETQ. This CDR3 spans 13 amino acids. V lost 0 bases to trimming and J lost 7 bases; unmatched junction nucleotides: 2.

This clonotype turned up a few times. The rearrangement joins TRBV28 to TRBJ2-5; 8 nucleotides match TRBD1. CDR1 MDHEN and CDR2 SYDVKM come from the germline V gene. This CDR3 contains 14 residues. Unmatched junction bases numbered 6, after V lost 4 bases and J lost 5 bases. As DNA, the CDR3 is TGTGCCAGCAGTTGGCAGGGGGCGCCGGAGACCCAGTACTTC. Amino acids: CASSWQGAPETQYF.

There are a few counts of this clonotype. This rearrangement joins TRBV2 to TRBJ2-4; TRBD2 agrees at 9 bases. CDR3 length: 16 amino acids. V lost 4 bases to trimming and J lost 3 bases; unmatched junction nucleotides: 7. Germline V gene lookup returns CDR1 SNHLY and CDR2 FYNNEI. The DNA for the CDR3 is TGTGCCAGCAGTGGGCGGCTAGCGGGGATCAAAAACATTCAGTACTTC. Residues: CASSGRLAGIKNIQYF.

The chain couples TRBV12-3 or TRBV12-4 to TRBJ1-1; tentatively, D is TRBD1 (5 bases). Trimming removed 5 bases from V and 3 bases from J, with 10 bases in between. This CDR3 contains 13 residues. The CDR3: CASSPPGYTEAFF. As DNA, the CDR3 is TGTGCCAGCAGTCCCCCAGGGTACACTGAAGCTTTCTTT.

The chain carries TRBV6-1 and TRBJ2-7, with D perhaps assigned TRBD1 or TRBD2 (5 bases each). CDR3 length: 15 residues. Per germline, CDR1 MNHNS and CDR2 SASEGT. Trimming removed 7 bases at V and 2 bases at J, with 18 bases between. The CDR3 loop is CASTPRQGVPYEQYF. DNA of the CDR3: TGTGCCAGCACTCCCAGGCAGGGAGTTCCCTACGAGCAGTACTTC.

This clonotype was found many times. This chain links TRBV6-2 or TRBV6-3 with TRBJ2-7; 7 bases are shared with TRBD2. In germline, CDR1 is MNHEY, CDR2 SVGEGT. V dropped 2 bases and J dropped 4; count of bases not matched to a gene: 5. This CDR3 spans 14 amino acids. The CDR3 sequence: CASSYGGSGYEQYF. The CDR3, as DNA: TGTGCCAGCAGTTACGGCGGGAGTGGGTACGAGCAGTACTTC.

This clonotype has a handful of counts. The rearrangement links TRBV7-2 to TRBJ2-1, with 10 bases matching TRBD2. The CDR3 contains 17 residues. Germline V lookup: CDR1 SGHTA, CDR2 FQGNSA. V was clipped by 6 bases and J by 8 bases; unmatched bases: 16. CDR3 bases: TGTGCCAGCAGGCCAAAAGGGGGACTAGCGCAATGGGATGAGCAGTTCTTC. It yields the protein CASRPKGGLAQWDEQFF.

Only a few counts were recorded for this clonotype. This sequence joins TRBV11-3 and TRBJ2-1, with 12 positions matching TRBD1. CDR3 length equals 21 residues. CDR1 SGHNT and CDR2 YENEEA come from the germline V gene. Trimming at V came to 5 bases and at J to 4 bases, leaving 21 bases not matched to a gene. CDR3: CASSHPRDRGQLAGLYNEQFF. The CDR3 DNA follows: TGTGCCAGCAGCCACCCCCGGGACAGGGGGCAACTAGCGGGCCTTTACAATGAGCAGTTCTTC.

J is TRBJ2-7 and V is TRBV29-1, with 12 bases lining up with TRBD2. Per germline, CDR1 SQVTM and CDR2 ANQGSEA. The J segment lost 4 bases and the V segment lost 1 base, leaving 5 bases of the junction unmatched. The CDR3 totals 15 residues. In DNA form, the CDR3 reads TGCAGCGTTGAAGGACTAGCGGGAGATCTATACGAGCAGTACTTC. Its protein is CSVEGLAGDLYEQYF.

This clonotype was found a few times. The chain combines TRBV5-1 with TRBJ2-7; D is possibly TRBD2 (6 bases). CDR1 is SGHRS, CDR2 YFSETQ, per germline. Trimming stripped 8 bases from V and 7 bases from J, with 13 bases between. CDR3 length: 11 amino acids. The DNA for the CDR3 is TGCGCCAGGACTCGGGGGAGGGAGCAGTACTTC. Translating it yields CARTRGREQYF. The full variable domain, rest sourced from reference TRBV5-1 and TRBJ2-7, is KAGVTQTPRYLIKTRGQQVTLSCSPISGHRSVSWYQQTPGQGLQFLFEYFSETQRNKGNFPGRFSGRQFSNSRSEMNVSTLELGDSALYLCARTRGREQYFGPGTRLTVT.

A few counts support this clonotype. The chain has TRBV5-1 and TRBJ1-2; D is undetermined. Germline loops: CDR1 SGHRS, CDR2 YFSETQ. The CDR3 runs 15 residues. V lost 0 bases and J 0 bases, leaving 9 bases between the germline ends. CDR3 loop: CASSLGHTANYGYTF. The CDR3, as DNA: TGCGCCAGCAGCTTGGGCCATACAGCTAACTATGGCTACACCTTC.

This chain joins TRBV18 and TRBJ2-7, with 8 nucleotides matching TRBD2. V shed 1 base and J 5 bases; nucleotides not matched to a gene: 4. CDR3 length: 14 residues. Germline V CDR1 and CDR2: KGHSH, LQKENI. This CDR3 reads CASSPLGTSNEQYF. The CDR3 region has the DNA TGTGCCAGCTCACCACTCGGGACTAGTAACGAGCAGTACTTC.

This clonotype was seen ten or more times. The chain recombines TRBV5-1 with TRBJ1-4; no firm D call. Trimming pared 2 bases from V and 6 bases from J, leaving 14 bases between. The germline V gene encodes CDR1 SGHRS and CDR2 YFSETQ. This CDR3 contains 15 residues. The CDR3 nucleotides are TGCGCCAGCAGCTTACCGGACCTCGGGGATGAAAAACTGTTTTTT. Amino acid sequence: CASSLPDLGDEKLFF.

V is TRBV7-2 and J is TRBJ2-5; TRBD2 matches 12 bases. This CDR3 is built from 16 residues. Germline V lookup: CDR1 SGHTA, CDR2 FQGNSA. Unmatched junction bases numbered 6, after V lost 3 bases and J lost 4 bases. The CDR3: CASSFTMGLAGETQYF. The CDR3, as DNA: TGTGCCAGCAGCTTTACTATGGGACTAGCGGGAGAGACCCAGTACTTC.

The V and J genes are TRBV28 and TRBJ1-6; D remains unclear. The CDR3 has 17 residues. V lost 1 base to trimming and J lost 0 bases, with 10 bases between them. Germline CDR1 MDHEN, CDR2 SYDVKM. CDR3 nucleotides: TGTGCCAGCAGTTTATACACAGCGAGCTCCTATAATTCACCCCTCCACTTT. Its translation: CASSLYTASSYNSPLHF.

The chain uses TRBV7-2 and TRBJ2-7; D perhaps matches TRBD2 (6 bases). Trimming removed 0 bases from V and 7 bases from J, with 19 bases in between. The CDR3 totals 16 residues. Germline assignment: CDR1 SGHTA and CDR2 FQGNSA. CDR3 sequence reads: CASSLAGAGSTSEQYF. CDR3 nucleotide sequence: TGTGCCAGCAGCTTAGCGGGAGCGGGTTCTACGAGTGAGCAGTACTTC.

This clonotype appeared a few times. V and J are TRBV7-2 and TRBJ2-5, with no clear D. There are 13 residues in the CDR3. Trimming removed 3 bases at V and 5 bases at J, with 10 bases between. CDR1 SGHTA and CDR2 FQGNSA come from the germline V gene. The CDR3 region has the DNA TGTGCCAGCAGCTTTAAGGGTCTCGAGACCCAGTACTTC. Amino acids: CASSFKGLETQYF.

The CDR3 loop is CASSSGQGASDTQYF. CDR3 sequence (DNA): TGTGCCAGCAGCTCGGGACAGGGGGCGTCAGATACGCAGTATTTT. The chain joins TRBV7-9 to TRBJ2-3; 12 bases are shared with TRBD1. CDR3 length: 15 residues. CDR1 is SEHNR, CDR2 FQNEAQ, per germline (reference sequence). J gave up 4 bases and V 4 bases, and 3 bases lay outside the gene matches.

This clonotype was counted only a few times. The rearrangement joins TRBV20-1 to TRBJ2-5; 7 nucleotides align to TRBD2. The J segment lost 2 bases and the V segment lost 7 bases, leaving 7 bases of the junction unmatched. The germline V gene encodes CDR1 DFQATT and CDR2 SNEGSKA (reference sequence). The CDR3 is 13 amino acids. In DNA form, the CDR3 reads TGCAGTGGGGGGGGGTCGGATCAAGAGACCCAGTACTTC. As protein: CSGGGSDQETQYF.

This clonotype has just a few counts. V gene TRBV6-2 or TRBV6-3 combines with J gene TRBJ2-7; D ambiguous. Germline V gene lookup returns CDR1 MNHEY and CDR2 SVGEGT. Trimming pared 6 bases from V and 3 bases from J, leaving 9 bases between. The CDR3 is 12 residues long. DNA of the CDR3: TGTGCCAGCAGCTCAGATTTCTACGAGCAGTACTTC. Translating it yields CASSSDFYEQYF.

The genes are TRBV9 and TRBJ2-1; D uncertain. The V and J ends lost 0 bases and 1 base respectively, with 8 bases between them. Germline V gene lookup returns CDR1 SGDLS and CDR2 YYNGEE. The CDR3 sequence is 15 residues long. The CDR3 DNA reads TGTGCCAGCAGCGTAGAGGGTGGGTCCTACAATGAGCAGTTCTTC. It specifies CASSVEGGSYNEQFF.

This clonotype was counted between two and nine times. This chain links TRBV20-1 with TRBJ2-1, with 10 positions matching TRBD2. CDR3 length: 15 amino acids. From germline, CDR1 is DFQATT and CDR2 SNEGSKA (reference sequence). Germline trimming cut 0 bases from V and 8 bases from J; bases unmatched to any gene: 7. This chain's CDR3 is CSARDPVSGRYEQFF. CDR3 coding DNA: TGCAGTGCTAGAGATCCGGTTAGCGGGAGGTATGAGCAGTTCTTC.

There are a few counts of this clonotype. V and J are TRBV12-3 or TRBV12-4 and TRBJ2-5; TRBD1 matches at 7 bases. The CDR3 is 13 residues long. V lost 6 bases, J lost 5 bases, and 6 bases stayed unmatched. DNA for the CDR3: TGTGCCAGCAGGCGACAGGGACCCGAGACCCAGTACTTC. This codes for CASRRQGPETQYF.